This passage covers 7 T cell receptor beta chains from one sample sequenced in a study of identical twins. MiXCR, run by TCRdb on the 5' RACE reads, gives a single entry per CDR3 protein. Of about 250,000 distinct CDR3 sequences listed, 6.5% to 9% are singletons. This same sample was also part of a study on yellow fever vaccine responses in identical twins.

Sequencing was performed on CD8+ T cells sorted from blood. These TCRs come from a woman younger than 35 in good health.

This clonotype was observed at least ten times. The V call is TRBV29-1, the J call TRBJ2-2, with 7 bases lining up with TRBD2. Germline trimming cut 5 bases from V and 6 bases from J; bases unmatched to any gene: 6. The CDR3 consists of 13 residues. Germline CDR1 reads SQVTM; CDR2 reads ANQGSEA. CDR3 loop: CSVWRESAGELFF. In DNA form, the CDR3 reads TGCAGCGTTTGGCGGGAGTCGGCCGGGGAGCTGTTTTTT.

This clonotype was seen repeatedly, ten times or more. The J gene is TRBJ1-5, the V gene TRBV5-6; TRBD1 might be the D (6 bases). This CDR3 contains 15 residues. Per the germline V gene, CDR1 is SGHDT and CDR2 is YYEEEE. V was pared by 2 bases and J by 4 bases, with 13 bases between. CDR3: CASSLHRTANQPQHF. The CDR3 coding sequence is TGTGCCAGCAGCTTACATAGGACAGCAAATCAGCCCCAGCATTTT. Supplemented by reference TRBV5-6 and TRBJ1-5, the full variable domain reads DAGVTQSPTHLIKTRGQQVTLRCSPKSGHDTVSWYQQALGQGPQFIFQYYEEEERQRGNFPDRFSGHQFPNYSSELNVNALLLGDSALYLCASSLHRTANQPQHFGDGTRLSIL.

This clonotype was recorded a few times. A much larger clone lies a single base off, so this may be a read error. V is TRBV20-1 and J is TRBJ2-3, with 7 bases that match TRBD1. The CDR3 contains 16 residues. Germline V CDR1 and CDR2: DFQATT, SNEGSKA (reference sequence). CDR3 residues: CCARDQEGAHTDTQYF. Written as DNA, the CDR3 is TGCTGTGCTAGAGATCAAGAGGGGGCACACACAGATACGCAGTATTTT.

To note about this clonotype: Compared with germline, one end of the junction differs, possibly owing to a read error. The V gene is TRBV12-3 or TRBV12-4, the J gene TRBJ2-4; no clear D gene. This CDR3 is 18 amino acids long. The CDR3 here is CAISDKRHRVTNKNIQYF. CDR3 in DNA: TGTGCCATCAGTGACAAGAGGCACCGGGTAACTAACAAAAACATTCAGTACTTC.

This chain links TRBV5-1 with TRBJ2-7; 10 positions agree with TRBD2. The trim removed 1 base at V and 3 bases at J, leaving 4 bases unmatched. Germline V lookup: CDR1 SGHRS, CDR2 YFSETQ. The CDR3 spans 15 residues. CDR3 sequence: CASSLRSSGSYEQYF. As DNA, the CDR3 is TGCGCCAGCAGCTTGCGATCTAGCGGGAGCTACGAGCAGTACTTC.

Here the CDR3 DNA reads TGTGCCAGCAGCTTAAAGGGTCGACTAGCGGGAGTACCCGGGGAGCTGTTTTTT. Its translation: CASSLKGRLAGVPGELFF. This chain connects TRBV7-3 to TRBJ2-2, with 12 bases lining up with TRBD2. V lost 1 base to trimming and J lost 6 bases; unmatched junction nucleotides: 9. CDR1 is SGHTA, CDR2 FQGTGA, per germline. The CDR3 consists of 18 residues.

This clonotype was observed many times. This chain connects TRBV10-3 to TRBJ2-2, with 9 positions matching TRBD2. The germline V gene encodes CDR1 ENHRY and CDR2 SYGVKD. V gave up 9 bases and J gave up 0 bases; unmatched junction bases: 5. This CDR3 is 15 amino acids long. CDR3: CAITTSGPNTGELFF. The CDR3 DNA follows: TGTGCCATAACGACTAGCGGACCGAACACCGGGGAGCTGTTTTTT.